The clone carrying this TCR beta chain has a handful of counts. Antigen specificity is unknown. This may arise from a read error, as a much more abundant clone is one base away. These data belong to a study of regulatory T cells in long-lasting Graves disease. Study in general: Over 5 years of antithyroid drugs plus positive TSH receptor antibodies defined persistent Graves' disease.

The CDR3 has 15 amino acids. Germline lookup yields CDR1 MNHEY and CDR2 SMNVEV (reference sequence). The trim removed 0 bases at V and 10 bases at J, leaving 3 bases unmatched. Findings of the study overall: Persistent patients had more shared public clonotypes (about 2,700) than new patients (about 970).

Time point: persistent/refractory GD, antithyroid drugs over 5 years with positive TRAb. The TCR library was made from RNA that had been extracted from PBMCs in TRIzol. Graves' disease diagnosis relied on American Thyroid Association guidelines. In Xi'an, China, an endocrinology department was the source of patients. Arm-PCR of CDR3 regions and iRepertoire HTBI primers were the basis on which TCR beta libraries were built. In TCRdb, the multiplex PCR reads were re-called with MiXCR into one record per CDR3 protein. The sample contains a few hundred thousand distinct CDR3 sequences, 20% to 25% of which appear only once.

The source material was peripheral blood mononuclear cells (PBMCs), sampled when the disease was refractory, from a patient treated with antithyroid drugs. This clonotype was sampled from a woman aged 40 to 55 with Graves disease. The chain joins TRBV27 to TRBJ1-6; 10 nucleotides align to TRBD1. The CDR3 DNA is TGTGCCAGCAGTTTATCCGGGACAGGGGTCTCACCCCTCCACTTT. Residues: CASSLSGTGVSPLHF.